Following are 27 T cell receptor beta chains from one sample sequenced in a study of tumor-infiltrating lymphocytes in primary liver carcinoma. The source material, about 19-30 mg of unsorted bulk tissue, was used to co-extract RNA and DNA. Making TCR beta cDNA involved around 510 ng total RNA and a constant-region primer. Generation of the TCR beta libraries relied on three nested multiplex PCR rounds using slightly modified ARM-PCR. TRBV1-TRBV30 forward primers paired with a C-beta reverse primer drove the first two PCR rounds, about 9 cycles each. TCRdb reanalysed the multiplex PCR reads using MiXCR and keeps one entry per CDR3 protein. The sample records around 20,000 distinct CDR3 sequences, around 79% being singletons. Sequenced: liver tumor tissue from sampling region 4. Regarding subset: tumor region T4, right-lateral pole. These receptors all stem from a woman in her 30s with primary liver carcinoma and hepatitis B virus infection.

The gene calls are TRBV4-2 and TRBJ1-4; D unresolved. The CDR3 covers 11 residues. V lost 8 bases to trimming and J lost 8 bases, with 9 bases between them. Germline V gives CDR1 LGHNA, CDR2 YNFKEQ. CDR3 in DNA: TGTGCCAGCCAAGATAGGGAAAAACTGTTTTTT. Its translation: CASQDREKLFF.

The CDR3 spells CASSRLARVWYEQFF. CDR3 nucleotide sequence: TGTGCCAGCAGCCGACTAGCGAGGGTGTGGTATGAGCAGTTCTTC. The rearrangement joins TRBV11-3 to TRBJ2-1, with 8 bases that match TRBD2. Germline V lookup: CDR1 SGHNT, CDR2 YENEEA. The length of the CDR3 is 15 residues. J was trimmed by 8 bases and V by 5 bases; bases with no gene match: 11.

Comments on this clonotype: At one end, the junction sequence differs from germline, possibly due to a read error. The rearrangement uses TRBV28 and TRBJ2-7; the match to TRBD1 covers 7 bases. Germline lookup yields CDR1 MDHEN and CDR2 SYDVKM. CDR3 length: 14 residues. CDR3 in amino acids: CTSRGMDRIYEQYF. As DNA, the CDR3 is TGTACCAGCAGGGGGATGGACAGGATTTACGAGCAGTACTTC.

Comment on this clonotype: One junction end does not reproduce the germline sequence, and a read error may be involved. The rearrangement joins TRBV4-2 to TRBJ2-4; 9 nucleotides line up with TRBD1. Germline lookup yields CDR1 LGHNA and CDR2 YNFKEQ. There are 20 residues in the CDR3. The CDR3 spells CASSQDWGQGVPLTKNIKYF. For the CDR3, the DNA is TGTGCCAGCAGTCAAGATTGGGGACAGGGTGTTCCTCTAACCAAAAACATTAAGTACTTC.

This clonotype was seen at least ten times. A single base separates this from a much larger clone, so it may be a read error. This rearrangement joins TRBV10-3 to TRBJ2-7; D uncertain. The germline gives CDR1 ENHRY, CDR2 SYGVKD. The CDR3 length is 12 residues. CDR3 sequence (DNA): TGTGCCACCAGTGAAACGGACTACGAGCAGTACTTC. Translating gives CATSETDYEQYF.

To note about this clonotype: At one boundary the junction diverges from the germline segment, which might be a read error. This chain links TRBV11-2 with TRBJ2-2; D is perhaps TRBD2 (5 bases). Germline V gene lookup returns CDR1 SGHAT and CDR2 FQNNGV. The CDR3 sequence is 16 residues long. The DNA of the CDR3 is TGTGCCAGCAGCCCCTATCCCCAATTGAACACCGGGGAGCTGCCTTTT. Translated: CASSPYPQLNTGELPF.

As to this clonotype: Sequence at one end of the junction differs from germline and may be a read error. The gene calls are TRBV7-8 and TRBJ2-7; D uncertain. The germline V gene has CDR1 SGHVS and CDR2 FQNEAQ. The CDR3 contains 18 residues. This CDR3 is CASSSCRGRTMNSYEHYF. CDR3 bases: TGTGCCAGCAGCTCGTGTCGCGGTCGTACTATGAACTCCTACGAGCACTACTTC.

Comment on this clonotype: An end of the junction differs from the germline gene, which may be a read error. CDR3 coding DNA: TGTGCCTTCAGTTTAGCCACCCCGGGGAACACTGATGCTTTCTTT. Protein product: CAFSLATPGNTDAFF. This rearrangement joins TRBV12-3 or TRBV12-4 to TRBJ1-1; no clear D gene. The length of the CDR3 is 15 residues.

To note about this clonotype: The junction departs from germline at one end; a sequencing error may be responsible. V gene TRBV11-2 combines with J gene TRBJ2-4; 13 bases map to TRBD2. The CDR3 loop spans 21 amino acids. The V gene's germline CDR1 is SGHAT and CDR2 FQNNGV. CDR3 sequence (DNA): TGTGCCAGCAGCCATGCCGGGGCATTTACCAGGACTAGCGGGAGACAAAACGTTCAGTACTTC. The encoded protein is CASSHAGAFTRTSGRQNVQYF.

The J gene is TRBJ1-5, the V gene TRBV6-5; D perhaps matches TRBD1 (6 bases). The CDR3 covers 13 residues. Germline assignment: CDR1 MNHEY and CDR2 SVGAGI. V was cut by 10 bases and J by 9 bases, with 19 bases left in between. CDR3 region: CAITDSAGGPQHF. DNA for the CDR3: TGTGCCATCACGGACAGCGCTGGGGGGCCCCAGCATTTT.

A word on this clonotype: The junction does not match germline at one end; this may be a read error. The chain links TRBV11-2 to TRBJ2-5; the D call may be TRBD1 or TRBD2 (6 bases each). The CDR3 is 14 residues long. Germline V lookup: CDR1 SGHAT, CDR2 FQNNGV. CDR3 DNA: TGTGTCAGCAGCTCCCCGGGGAGCTGGGGGGCCCACTACTTC. The encoded protein is CVSSSPGSWGAHYF. Combining the CDR3 with reference TRBV11-2 and TRBJ2-5 gives the whole variable domain EAGVAQSPRYKIIEKRQSVAFWCNPISGHATLYWYQQILGQGPKLLIQFQNNGVVDDSQLPKDRFSAERLKGVDSTLKIQPAKLEDSAVYLCVSSSPGSWGAHYFGPGTRLLVL.

By share, this clonotype ranks as medium-sized (0.01 to 0.1%). The chain uses TRBV29-1 and TRBJ2-4, with 13 bases fitting TRBD2. Germline trimming cut 3 bases from V and 9 bases from J; bases unmatched to any gene: 8. The length of the CDR3 is 15 residues. Per germline, CDR1 SQVTM and CDR2 ANQGSEA. CDR3 sequence reads: CSVDGLAGEVSIQYF. The CDR3 coding sequence is TGCAGCGTTGACGGACTAGCGGGAGAAGTGAGCATTCAGTACTTC.

J is TRBJ2-5 and V is TRBV20-1, with 11 bases that match TRBD2. This CDR3 contains 13 residues. CDR1 DFQATT and CDR2 SNEGSKA come from the germline V gene (reference sequence). V lost 4 bases to trimming and J lost 2 bases; unmatched junction nucleotides: 0. CDR3 nucleotides: TGCAGTGCTACTAGCGGGAGGCAAGAGACCCAGTACTTC. The encoded protein is CSATSGRQETQYF.

Concerning this clonotype: At one of its ends the junction is not consistent with the germline gene, which may arise from a read error. The chain carries TRBV12-3 or TRBV12-4 and TRBJ2-3; maybe TRBD2 (5 bases). CDR3 length equals 17 residues. CDR3 amino acids: CASSPLLAPQSTDTQYF. Written as DNA, the CDR3 is TGTGCTAGCAGTCCCCTCCTAGCACCACAAAGCACGGATACGCAGTATTTT.

At least ten counts were recorded for this clonotype. V gene TRBV6-2 or TRBV6-3 combines with J gene TRBJ2-1, with TRBD2 as a possible D gene (5 bases). Trimming removed 2 bases from V and 7 bases from J, with 12 bases in between. The germline V gene encodes CDR1 MNHEY and CDR2 SVGEGT. CDR3 length equals 14 residues. The CDR3 DNA follows: TGTGCCAGCAGTTACGGCCCGGAGGCGAATGAGCAGTTCTTC. It specifies CASSYGPEANEQFF.

This chain uses TRBV6-5 with TRBJ1-6; a weak D match, TRBD1 (5 bases). The CDR3 has 13 residues. Trimming pared 6 bases from V and 8 bases from J, leaving 11 bases between. Germline CDR1 MNHEY, CDR2 SVGAGI. The DNA for the CDR3 is TGTGCCAGCAGAGGAGGGGAACATTCACCCCTCCACTTT. Its translation: CASRGGEHSPLHF.

In regard to this clonotype: A junction boundary mismatches the germline segment, possibly from a read error. The rearrangement links TRBV6-5 to TRBJ2-2; D may correspond to TRBD1 or TRBD2 (6 bases each). The CDR3 sequence is 18 residues long. The germline gives CDR1 MNHEY, CDR2 SVGAGI. The CDR3 loop reads CACSYSPGVGSGTGELFF. In nucleotides, the CDR3 is TGTGCCTGCAGTTACTCTCCAGGGGTCGGGAGCGGCACTGGGGAGCTGTTTTTT.

This chain joins TRBV7-8 and TRBJ1-5; D is uncertain. This CDR3 is built from 15 residues. Germline loops: CDR1 SGHVS, CDR2 FQNEAQ. The V gene lost 2 bases and the J gene lost 13 bases, with 21 bases spanning the gap. In DNA, the CDR3 is TGTGCCAGCAGCTTACTTGTAACATGGCGCAGGTCTCAGCATTTT. Translating it yields CASSLLVTWRRSQHF.

On this clonotype: Mismatch with germline at one junction end may stem from a read error. This chain connects TRBV9 to TRBJ1-2; no reliable D call. The CDR3 is 14 amino acids. Germline CDR1 SGDLS, CDR2 YYNGEE. The CDR3 region is CVSSVGDGPYGYTF. In DNA form, the CDR3 reads TGTGTCAGCAGCGTAGGCGACGGGCCTTATGGCTACACCTTC.

With respect to this clonotype: Since no conserved phenylalanine or tryptophan closes the CDR3, a read error is the likely cause. The rearrangement uses TRBV29-1 and TRBJ1-1; the D is unclear. V was clipped by 3 bases and J by 4 bases, with 9 bases between them. Looked up from germline, CDR1 is SQVTM and CDR2 is ANQGSEA. The CDR3 is 12 amino acids. The CDR3 reads CSVETESTEAFS. The CDR3 coding sequence is TGCAGCGTTGAGACGGAGAGCACTGAAGCTTTCTCT.

Concerning this clonotype itself: Relative to the germline gene, one junction end is altered; a read error may explain this. The chain links TRBV6-2 or TRBV6-3 to TRBJ2-2; perhaps TRBD2 as D (5 bases). CDR3 length equals 14 residues. Per the germline V gene, CDR1 is MNHEY and CDR2 is SVGEGT. CDR3 amino acids: CASERGVPTGELSF. CDR3 bases: TGTGCCAGCGAACGAGGAGTTCCCACCGGGGAACTGTCTTTT.

In its sample, this clonotype ranks as medium-sized (0.01 to 0.1%). This chain links TRBV5-4 with TRBJ1-2, with TRBD1 matching 7 bases. V dropped 1 base and J dropped 4; count of bases not matched to a gene: 4. Germline lookup yields CDR1 SGHNT and CDR2 YYREEE (reference sequence). The CDR3 runs to 14 residues. CDR3 nucleotide sequence: TGTGCCAGCAGCTTGCAAGGACAGGTCTATGGCTACACCTTC. This translates into CASSLQGQVYGYTF.

The chain couples TRBV6-5 to TRBJ2-2, with D possibly matching TRBD1 (6 bases). This CDR3 contains 18 residues. The V end was cut by 4 bases, the J end by 4 bases, with 22 bases between. The V gene's germline CDR1 is MNHEY and CDR2 SVGAGI. The CDR3 is CASSCCPGVGCGTGELFF. The CDR3 DNA reads as TGTGCCAGCAGTTGCTGCCCAGGGGTCGGGTGCGGCACCGGGGAGCTGTTTTTT.

This clonotype was picked up one time. The rearrangement joins TRBV11-3 to TRBJ2-1, with 7 bases aligning to TRBD2. CDR1 is SGHNT and CDR2 is YENEEA in the germline V gene. V lost 1 base and J lost 8; bases outside the gene matches: 14. The CDR3 spans 17 residues. CDR3: CASSLGRGEWGVDEQFF. DNA for the CDR3: TGTGCCAGCAGCTTAGGTCGGGGGGAGTGGGGTGTCGATGAGCAGTTCTTC.

In regard to this clonotype: Without the conserved terminal phenylalanine or tryptophan, this CDR3 likely stems from a read error. The chain employs TRBV28 and TRBJ2-1, with D perhaps assigned TRBD1 or TRBD2 (5 bases each). This CDR3 contains 17 residues. Germline assignment: CDR1 MDHEN and CDR2 SYDVKM. The DNA of the CDR3 is TGTTCCAGCAGTCTAGAACATGGGGCAGGGAGAGTCAATGAGCAGTTCCTC. Its protein product is CSSSLEHGAGRVNEQFL.

V gene TRBV4-3 combines with J gene TRBJ2-7, with a possible D match to TRBD2 (6 bases). The CDR3 is 18 amino acids. CDR1 and CDR2 (germline): LGHNA, YSLEER. CDR3 in DNA: TGCGCCAGCAGCCAAGCTGTGACGGGGGACCACATTAGCTACGGGCAGTACGTC. Amino acid sequence: CASSQAVTGDHISYGQYV.

As regards this clonotype: Relative to the germline gene, one junction end is altered; a read error may explain this. CDR3 in amino acids: CAISRLASGGGYEQFF. For the CDR3, the DNA is TGTGCCATCAGCCGACTAGCGAGTGGGGGGGGGTATGAGCAGTTCTTC. This chain links TRBV11-3 with TRBJ2-1; 8 bases align to TRBD2. CDR3 length equals 16 residues. Germline CDR1 SGHNT, CDR2 YENEEA.